This T cell receptor beta chain was documented in a study of immune characterization of retroperitoneal liposarcoma. This clonotype has a handful of counts. TCRdb passed the PCR reads through MiXCR, listing each CDR3 protein once. The profile shows over 10,000 distinct CDR3 sequences, 47% of them singletons. The source of this sequence is a female donor with retroperitoneal liposarcoma. The sample comprised tumor tissue.

CDR3 DNA sequence: TGTGCCAGCAGTTACTCAGGGGCCGAGCAGTTCTTC. Translating it yields CASSYSGAEQFF. This chain connects TRBV6-5 to TRBJ2-1; tentatively, D is TRBD1 (5 bases). The length of the CDR3 is 12 residues. V was clipped by 0 bases and J by 10 bases, with 7 bases between them. The V gene's germline CDR1 is MNHEY and CDR2 SVGAGI.